This TCR beta chain was recovered during a study of shared clonotypes between healthy human individuals (dated by TCRdb to about 2020). About the investigation overall: The cohort included three men and a couple of women between 18 and 49 years of age. For each donor, CD4 naive and CD4 memory were each given three plates, CD8 naive was given two plates, and CD8 memory was given one plate. To estimate repertoire size and how much clonotypes are shared between individuals, the study performed deep sequencing of blood TCR repertoires from roughly five healthy adults. Libraries were prepared and TCR repertoires were sequenced by different laboratories using diverse techniques, in order to increase sequencing depth and limit assay-specific biases. Leukapheresis yielded between about 0.8 and 8.9 billion PBMCs per donor.

As to this clone: Its recognized antigen is unknown. No much larger clone is present one base from it, and per-base qualities are unavailable.

CD8 naive samples were obtained by positive selection for CCR7 among CD45RO-negative cells, yielding a CD45RA+CCR7+ population from which TemRA cells were excluded. The donors were healthy, HIV-negative adults with no recently reported acute infections or vaccinations. Only Caucasian adults living in Nashville, Tennessee, USA were represented among the donors. Blood was obtained by leukapheresis, after which PBMCs were separated by Ficoll-Histopaque density gradient centrifugation and cryopreserved in liquid nitrogen vapor phase. Analytical flow cytometry was used to check the purity and quantity of each magnetically sorted T cell population. From each sorted fraction, genomic DNA was isolated and quantified by UV absorbance on a Nanodrop 2000c. What the work shows at the level of the full study, not this receptor alone: Sharing across a few donors was observed for approximately 5% of naive CD4, under 4% of naive CD8, 2% to 2.5% of memory CD4, and about 0.39% of memory CD8 clonotypes. The genetic and exposure-history diversity represented was limited by the small number of donors. Even with the large sequencing depth, rarefaction of the sorted-subset datasets indicated that sequencing was incomplete. Pairwise subsampling indicated that sequencing depth was expected to affect the degree of clonotype sharing among donors. Only blood was sampled, and tissue TCR repertoires likely differ from those in blood. Naive subsets generally had larger estimated clonotype richness than memory subsets. Higher generation probabilities were observed for clonotypes shared by all four sorted-subset donors than for non-shared clonotypes.

From cysteine to phenylalanine, the CDR3 is 14 amino acids long. Just the 42-base CDR3 DNA is kept, in frame starting at base 1. Using the deep immunoSEQ assay, TCR CDR3 regions were amplified from genomic DNA by multiplex PCR. Extracted genomic DNA from each cell subset was spread evenly across all wells of several immunoSEQ 96-well plates, with each plate serving as a replicate. For sorted subsets, each replicate PCR was loaded with roughly 190 ng genomic DNA, equivalent to about 30,000 T cell genomes. Purified libraries were measured with a Qubit 3.0 fluorometer, size-checked on a Bioanalyzer 2100, and measured again with the KAPA Library Quantification kit. Each immunoSEQ 96-well plate was sequenced on its own single-read 150-cycle Illumina NextSeq 550 flow cell. Turning to the authors' computational methods: Because only junctional sequences without quality scores were contained in the immunoSEQ output, filtering matching that applied to full-length reads could not be performed. To assign V/J genes and CDR3, sequences were annotated against IMGT germline references using PyIR, a Python wrapper for IgBLAST v1.9. Any read was removed if the V/J assignment was weak (E-value above 1e-6), the CDR3 was missing, or the read contained stop codons, out-of-frame junctions, or ambiguous translated residues. V3J clonotypes were defined as sequences sharing the same inferred V gene, J gene, and CDR3 amino acid sequence. The percentage overlap between two repertoires was calculated by dividing the number of shared unique clonotypes by the size of the smaller repertoire. Richness of each repertoire was evaluated using RTK rarefaction, the Chao1 estimator, and Recon v2.1 estimates of unobserved clonotypes. Generation probabilities were computed with OLGA for all TCRbeta clonotypes obtained by the gDNA method from a few donors. The immuneACCESS repertoire file appears here via TCRdb, limited to in-frame rearrangements. These files lack a portion of the clones; in checked studies, under half of the deficit traces to unresolved V genes, and the cause of the others is not known. V and J calls and clone size are those listed in that table; D and trimming were worked out from the DNA. The table for this sample lists some 2,000,000 clones; over 85% of them were counted only once. The ten largest clones take up 0.9% to 1.4% of the sample.

Material for sequencing was naive CD8+ T cells sorted from blood. Sample cell subset or site, as interpreted from the label and publication: CD45RA+CCR7+. The clonotype originates from a man between 18 and 29 years old in good health. The rearranged segments are TRBV21-1 and TRBJ1-1. TRBV21-1 is an annotated pseudogene. The CDR3 in this case is CASSNRGGNTEAFF. Read as DNA, the sequence is TGTGCCAGCAGCAACAGGGGGGGAAACACTGAAGCTTTCTTT.